The 27 T cell receptor beta chains listed next were all sequenced from one sample in a study of cytomegalovirus exposure and HLA in healthy donors. The primer mix had 60 Vbeta and 13 Jbeta primers. Clones were sequenced by immunoSEQ multiplex PCR, and TCRdb holds only the in-frame ones, with some missing. The sample consists of 140,000 or so clones, 65% to 75% of them appearing once. The sequenced sample consisted of PBMCs. These receptors were taken from a man aged 55 to 70 in good health and CMV-seronegative.

The chain has TRBV5-4 and TRBJ2-7; 9 positions agree with TRBD2. Losses at the gene ends were 2 bases for V and 3 bases for J; bases not matched to a gene: 6. Looked up from germline, CDR1 is SGHNT and CDR2 is YYREEE (reference sequence). The CDR3 extends over 15 amino acids. The CDR3 loop is CASSLSGGGDYEQYF. In DNA form, the CDR3 reads TGTGCCAGCAGCTTATCGGGCGGGGGGGACTACGAGCAGTACTTC.

The gene calls are TRBV28 and TRBJ1-4; D might be TRBD1 (5 bases). This CDR3 has 13 residues. The V and J ends lost 8 bases and 2 bases respectively, with 9 bases between them. The V gene's germline CDR1 is MDHEN and CDR2 SYDVKM. Here the CDR3 DNA reads TGTGCCAGCCGGGACTCCACTAATGAAAAACTGTTTTTT. Translation gives CASRDSTNEKLFF.

The chain joins TRBV27 to TRBJ1-4, with D perhaps TRBD1 (5 bases). CDR1 MNHEY and CDR2 SMNVEV come from the germline V gene (reference sequence). Trimming left V 2 bases short and J 8 bases short, with 18 bases between. There are 16 residues in the CDR3. Here the CDR3 DNA reads TGTGCCAGCAGTTTACGGTACGGAGGGGAAGGAGAAAAACTGTTTTTT. Residues: CASSLRYGGEGEKLFF.

This clone was seen just once. The chain couples TRBV6-1 to TRBJ1-5; a weak D match, TRBD1 (6 bases). The germline V gene has CDR1 MNHNS and CDR2 SASEGT. The V and J ends lost 5 bases and 7 bases respectively, with 15 bases between them. The CDR3 runs 14 residues. The chain's CDR3 is CASSPVTGSQPQHF. The CDR3, as DNA: TGTGCCAGCAGTCCCGTGACAGGCTCACAGCCCCAGCATTTT.

The chain links TRBV4-2 to TRBJ1-5; a weak D match, TRBD1 (5 bases). Trimming took 4 bases from V and 5 from J, leaving 12 bases between them. CDR1 is LGHNA and CDR2 is YNFKEQ in the germline V gene. The CDR3 is 14 amino acids. For the CDR3, the DNA is TGTGCCAGCAGCCCAAGACAAGGGGATCAGCCCCAGCATTTT. As protein: CASSPRQGDQPQHF.

This clone has a handful of counts. The rearrangement uses TRBV4-2 and TRBJ2-7, with D possibly TRBD1 on 5 matching bases. CDR1 and CDR2 (germline): LGHNA, YNFKEQ. The CDR3 consists of 13 residues. Trimming took 1 base from V and 3 from J, leaving 7 bases between them. Written as DNA, the CDR3 is TGTGCCAGCAGCCAAGTAGACAGCTACGAGCAGTACTTC. This codes for CASSQVDSYEQYF.

This rearrangement joins TRBV5-4 to TRBJ1-1, with TRBD1 as a possible D gene (6 bases). Germline assignment: CDR1 SGHNT and CDR2 YYREEE (reference sequence). The CDR3 has 13 amino acids. The V end was cut by 0 bases, the J end by 7 bases, with 10 bases between. This CDR3 is CASSLGWTVEAFF. The CDR3 bases are TGTGCCAGCAGCTTGGGGTGGACAGTTGAAGCTTTCTTT.

The chain carries TRBV9 and TRBJ1-2; 8 nucleotides agree with TRBD1. The CDR3 sequence is 14 residues long. V trimming: 6 bases; J trimming: 8 bases; junction bases outside the gene matches: 12. Germline CDR1 SGDLS, CDR2 YYNGEE. The CDR3 is CASNNPPTGDGYTF. Here the CDR3 DNA reads TGTGCCAGCAACAACCCCCCGACAGGGGACGGCTACACCTTC.

The chain is built from TRBV19 and TRBJ2-2; 10 bases fit TRBD2. From germline, CDR1 is LNHDA and CDR2 SQIVND (reference sequence). The CDR3 runs to 17 residues. With V trimmed by 5 bases and J by 1 base, 7 bases remained unmatched. CDR3 nucleotides: TGTGCCAGTAGTCTATGGGGACTAGCGAAGAACACCGGGGAGCTGTTTTTT. This gives the protein CASSLWGLAKNTGELFF.

The chain couples TRBV6-1 to TRBJ2-2; maybe TRBD1 (6 bases). This CDR3 has 17 residues. Trimming shortened V by 4 bases and J by 2 bases, and 17 bases separated the two germline ends. Germline values: CDR1 MNHNS, CDR2 SASEGT. The CDR3 reads CASSGQVHAVNTGELFF. In DNA form, the CDR3 reads TGTGCCAGCAGTGGACAGGTTCATGCAGTAAACACCGGGGAGCTGTTTTTT.

This rearrangement joins TRBV27 to TRBJ1-2; TRBD1 matches at 10 bases. V lost 6 bases, J lost 4 bases, and 5 bases stayed unmatched. The CDR3 runs to 14 residues. CDR1 and CDR2 (germline): MNHEY, SMNVEV (reference sequence). In DNA form, the CDR3 reads TGTGCCAGCAGAGGGACAGGGGCCCTCTATGGCTACACCTTC. This gives the protein CASRGTGALYGYTF.

This sequence joins TRBV7-9 and TRBJ1-1; TRBD1 aligns across 8 bases. The CDR3 length is 14 residues. Losses at the gene ends were 8 bases for V and 1 base for J; bases not matched to a gene: 6. Per germline, CDR1 SEHNR and CDR2 FQNEAQ (reference sequence). CDR3 sequence reads: CASAGDRQNTEAFF. The CDR3 DNA reads as TGTGCCAGCGCGGGGGACAGGCAGAACACTGAAGCTTTCTTT.

The genes are TRBV5-1 and TRBJ1-4; 7 bases agree with TRBD1. V trimming: 3 bases; J trimming: 5 bases; junction bases outside the gene matches: 4. Germline V gene data show CDR1 as SGHRS and CDR2 as YFSETQ. This CDR3 region has 14 residues. CDR3 in amino acids: CASSWDRTNEKLFF. Written as DNA, the CDR3 is TGCGCCAGCAGCTGGGACAGAACAAATGAAAAACTGTTTTTT.

The chain is built from TRBV30 and TRBJ2-1; D is perhaps TRBD2 (5 bases). Germline V gives CDR1 GTSNPN, CDR2 SVGIG (reference sequence). CDR3 length: 11 residues. V lost 1 base to trimming and J lost 12 bases, with 10 bases between them. The CDR3 region is CAWSASRGQFF. CDR3 sequence (DNA): TGTGCCTGGAGTGCCTCCCGGGGGCAGTTCTTC.

V and J are TRBV5-1 and TRBJ1-6; 8 nucleotides agree with TRBD1. The J segment lost 9 bases and the V segment lost 3 bases, leaving 5 bases of the junction unmatched. CDR1 is SGHRS, CDR2 YFSETQ, per germline. The CDR3 runs to 14 residues. CDR3 sequence (DNA): TGCGCCAGCAGCTCGGGACAGGACCCTTCACCCCTCCACTTT. This gives the protein CASSSGQDPSPLHF.

The chain links TRBV9 to TRBJ2-3; D unresolved. Deletions cut 0 bases from V and 5 bases from J, with 4 bases between. The germline V gene encodes CDR1 SGDLS and CDR2 YYNGEE. The CDR3 spans 12 residues. The CDR3 coding sequence is TGTGCCAGCAGCGTAGACATAGATACGCAGTATTTT. Its translation is CASSVDIDTQYF.

The V call is TRBV28, the J call TRBJ1-5; possibly TRBD1 for D (6 bases). The CDR3 runs 12 residues. Germline V gene lookup returns CDR1 MDHEN and CDR2 SYDVKM. V lost 8 bases to trimming and J lost 4 bases, with 9 bases between them. The chain's CDR3 is CASYRANQPQHF. CDR3 nucleotide sequence: TGTGCCAGCTACAGGGCGAATCAGCCCCAGCATTTT.

This rearrangement joins TRBV6-4 to TRBJ2-7, with 9 bases that match TRBD2. Trimming removed 2 bases from V and 2 bases from J; junction bases left unmatched: 4. In germline, CDR1 is MRHNA, CDR2 SNTAGT. The CDR3 length is 15 residues. Here the CDR3 reads CASSDISGSTYEQYF. Here the CDR3 DNA reads TGTGCCAGCAGTGACATTAGCGGGAGTACCTACGAGCAGTACTTC.

The V and J genes are TRBV6-1 and TRBJ2-1; 14 bases map to TRBD2. CDR3 length: 15 amino acids. The V gene's germline CDR1 is MNHNS and CDR2 SASEGT. V dropped 5 bases and J dropped 10; count of bases not matched to a gene: 7. This CDR3 reads CASSLAGLAGDEQFF. In DNA form, the CDR3 reads TGTGCCAGCAGTTTAGCGGGACTAGCGGGAGACGAGCAGTTCTTC.

The chain is built from TRBV5-6 and TRBJ2-2, with 7 bases identical to TRBD1. The CDR3 is 15 amino acids. V gave up 5 bases and J gave up 6 bases; unmatched junction bases: 10. In germline, CDR1 is SGHDT, CDR2 YYEEEE. CDR3 loop: CASREGANRPGELFF. As DNA, the CDR3 is TGTGCCAGCAGAGAGGGGGCGAACAGGCCCGGGGAGCTGTTTTTT.

This clone was seen more than once but under ten times. V is TRBV6-6 and J is TRBJ2-7; 11 bases align to TRBD2. The germline V gene has CDR1 MNHNY and CDR2 SVGAGI (reference sequence). The CDR3 has 13 residues. V shed 6 bases, J shed 7 bases, and the junction held 5 bases outside the gene matches. The CDR3 DNA reads TGTGCCAGCAGCCCGGGACTAGCGGCAGAGCAGTACTTC. Amino acid sequence: CASSPGLAAEQYF.

Only a few counts were recorded for this clone. The V gene is TRBV15, the J gene TRBJ2-3; 10 nucleotides align to TRBD1. CDR3 length: 13 residues. The junction had 3 bases not matched to a gene; V was cut back by 11 bases and J by 1 base. Germline V CDR1 and CDR2: LNHNV, YYDKDF (reference sequence). CDR3 in amino acids: CAAGTGGTDTQYF. Written as DNA, the CDR3 is TGTGCCGCCGGGACAGGGGGCACAGATACGCAGTATTTT.

The chain employs TRBV7-8 and TRBJ2-3; D is uncertain. Germline V gives CDR1 SGHVS, CDR2 FQNEAQ. Trimming pared 1 base from V and 6 bases from J, leaving 5 bases between. There are 12 residues in the CDR3. The CDR3 protein is CASSLDSDTQYF. Written as DNA, the CDR3 is TGTGCCAGCAGCTTAGATTCGGATACGCAGTATTTT.

This clone showed up just a few times. This chain links TRBV19 with TRBJ1-6; the D is unclear. Germline V lookup: CDR1 LNHDA, CDR2 SQIVND (reference sequence). This CDR3 comprises 17 residues. The V gene lost 1 base and the J gene lost 0 bases, with 10 bases spanning the gap. In nucleotides, the CDR3 is TGTGCCAGTAGTATAGCGGTGGAGACCTCCTATAATTCACCCCTCCACTTT. The encoded protein is CASSIAVETSYNSPLHF.

This chain uses TRBV30 with TRBJ1-4; 8 nucleotides match TRBD1. V lost 4 bases, J lost 8 bases, and 6 bases stayed unmatched. The CDR3 runs to 13 residues. Germline CDR1 reads GTSNPN; CDR2 reads SVGIG (reference sequence). CDR3 bases: TGTGCCTGGAACCACAGGGGGGGGGAAAAACTGTTTTTT. Translating it yields CAWNHRGGEKLFF.

This clone was seen a few times. The rearrangement uses TRBV30 and TRBJ2-3; tentatively, D is TRBD1 (6 bases). The CDR3 runs 12 residues. The V gene lost 7 bases and the J gene lost 3 bases, with 11 bases spanning the gap. The germline V gene encodes CDR1 GTSNPN and CDR2 SVGIG (reference sequence). CDR3 sequence: CALQGRTDTQYF. The CDR3 coding sequence is TGTGCCTTACAGGGAAGAACAGATACGCAGTATTTT.

The rearrangement joins TRBV7-2 to TRBJ2-7; D uncertain. V shed 8 bases and J shed 0 bases, with 14 bases lying between them. Looked up from germline, CDR1 is SGHTA and CDR2 is FQGNSA. This CDR3 region has 14 residues. CDR3 DNA sequence: TGTGCCAGCGTTTATAAGCCGAGCTCCTACGAGCAGTACTTC. Its protein is CASVYKPSSYEQYF.